Listed below are T cell receptor beta chains from one sample, sequenced in a study of blood T cells in healthy people across ages. A single record per CDR3 protein comes from TCRdb applying MiXCR to the 5' RACE reads. The data contain 900,000 to 950,000 distinct CDR3 sequences, roughly 28% of them singletons. These sequences were also reported in another study, on T cells of mothers and their children.

The sample consisted of blood. All receptors come from a middle-aged woman in good health. Each CDR3 is given with its conserved first and last residue. D genes are given only for firm matches. Size values are once, few and many counts, or a class for expanded clones, and some rows have none.

size	D	V	J	DNA	CDR3
few	TRBD2	TRBV4-2	TRBJ2-2	TGTGCCAGCAGCCGGGCTAGCGGGGGTCCGAACACCGGGGAGCTGTTTTTT	CASSRASGGPNTGELFF
-	-	TRBV6-5	TRBJ2-4	TGTGCCAGCAGTTACTCCCACGGGTATAGGGCCAAAAACATTCAGTACTTC	CASSYSHGYRAKNIQYF
once	-	TRBV20-1	TRBJ2-7	TGCAGGGCCCAGACATGGGGGTACGAGCAGTACTTC	CRAQTWGYEQYF
few	TRBD1	TRBV2	TRBJ2-1	TGTGCCAGCAGTGGACCCGGACAGGCGTCGTTCTTC	CASSGPGQASFF
many	-	TRBV10-3	TRBJ2-7	TGTGCCATCAGTGAGCACAGGGACGAGCAGTACTTC	CAISEHRDEQYF
-	-	TRBV3-1	TRBJ1-6	TGTGCCAGCAGCCAAGGGGACCCCCAGGACTCTTCACCCCCCCACTTT	CASSQGDPQDSSPPHF
-	TRBD1	TRBV7-3	TRBJ2-5	TGTGCCAGCAGCTCGGACGGGACAGGGGCGGGGACCCAGTACTTC	CASSSDGTGAGTQYF
-	TRBD1	TRBV5-1	TRBJ1-2	TGCGCCAGCAGCTCACGACAGGGGGCCTATGGCTACACCTTC	CASSSRQGAYGYTF
medium-sized	TRBD2	TRBV7-2	TRBJ2-5	TGTGCCAGCAGTCGTACTAGCGGGGGGGAAGAGACCCAGTACTTC	CASSRTSGGEETQYF
once	TRBD1	TRBV20-1	TRBJ2-1	TGCAGTGCGAGGACTTCCGGGACAGGCAGGGGTAGGAATGAGCAGTTCTTC	CSARTSGTGRGRNEQFF
-	-	TRBV11-1	TRBJ1-4	TGTGCCAGCAGCTGGGGACCCCTCCGAAATGAAAAACTGTTTTTT	CASSWGPLRNEKLFF
many	-	TRBV28	TRBJ2-7	TGTGCCAGCAGCTTATTGCAAGCGGGGAGGGGGGAGCAGTACTTC	CASSLLQAGRGEQYF
-	-	TRBV12-3/TRBV12-4	TRBJ1-5	TGTGCCAGCAGTTTCGCCCAGGGGCAAAGCAATCAGCCCCAGCATTTT	CASSFAQGQSNQPQHF
many	-	TRBV7-2	TRBJ2-7	TGTGCCAGCAGCTCCCAGGGGGGGAGGGGAGGCGAGCAGTACTTC	CASSSQGGRGGEQYF
once	TRBD1	TRBV2	TRBJ1-5	TGTGCCAGCAGGGCCGACAGGGCTAATCAGCCCCAGCATTTT	CASRADRANQPQHF
once	TRBD1	TRBV30	TRBJ1-6	TGTGCCTGGATGACAGGGGGTTTCTATAATTCACCCCTCCACTTT	CAWMTGGFYNSPLHF
-	-	TRBV7-2	TRBJ2-2	TGTGCCAGCAGCTCCGGGGAATTGTACACCGGGGAGCTGTTTTTT	CASSSGELYTGELFF
-	TRBD1	TRBV6-2/TRBV6-3	TRBJ1-1	TGTGCCAGCAGTTACTCCAGGACAGGGGACACTGAAGCTTTCTTT	CASSYSRTGDTEAFF
-	TRBD2	TRBV3-1	TRBJ2-1	TGTGCCAGCAGTTTCGAGCGGGGGGGCTACAATAAGCAGTTCTTC	CASSFERGGYNKQFF
many	-	TRBV12-3/TRBV12-4	TRBJ1-2	TGTGCCAGTTTGGGTGACAGCTATGGCTACACCTTC	CASLGDSYGYTF
few	TRBD2	TRBV28	TRBJ2-7	TGTGCCACCATCCGCGGGGGAGACGAGCAGTACTTC	CATIRGGDEQYF
few	-	TRBV20-1	TRBJ2-3	TGCAGTGCTAGAGATCCGGGGCTGCGCACAGATACGCAGTATTTT	CSARDPGLRTDTQYF
many	TRBD1	TRBV27	TRBJ2-3	TGTGCCAGCAGACCCACAGGGGGTGGTGATACGCAGTATTTT	CASRPTGGGDTQYF
many	TRBD2	TRBV12-3/TRBV12-4	TRBJ2-1	TGTGCCAGCACCTCATTGGGACTAGTTGAGGACAATGAGCAGTTCTTC	CASTSLGLVEDNEQFF
once	-	TRBV7-9	TRBJ1-1	TGTGCCAGCAGCTTGAAACTCGATGGTACCACTGAAGCTTTCTTT	CASSLKLDGTTEAFF
-	-	TRBV28	TRBJ1-2	TGTGCCTCTCGAGAGGGCGGACTCAACTATGGCTACACCTTC	CASREGGLNYGYTF
-	TRBD2	TRBV15	TRBJ2-5	TGTGCCACCAGCAGACCTCCCCGGGGGGGAGAGACCCAGTACTTC	CATSRPPRGGETQYF
many	-	TRBV4-3	TRBJ1-4	TGCGCCAGCAGCCAAGATCATCGGGGGGGGAATGAAAAACTGTTTTTT	CASSQDHRGGNEKLFF
many	TRBD2	TRBV28	TRBJ2-1	TGTGCCAGCAGTTCCCGACTAGCGGGGAACTACAATGAGCAGTTCTTC	CASSSRLAGNYNEQFF
few	TRBD1	TRBV4-1	TRBJ2-1	TGCGCCGGCAGCGAAGACCGCAAAGGAGGGTGGGGACAGGCGACAGCCTACAATGAGCAGTTCTTC	CAGSEDRKGGWGQATAYNEQFF
-	-	TRBV5-5	TRBJ1-1	TGTGCCAGCAGCTCAGTTCGTGCAGGGAACACTGAAGCTTTCTTT	CASSSVRAGNTEAFF
few	-	TRBV28	TRBJ1-5	TGTGCCAGCAGGGAAACAGAACAGCCCCAGCATTTT	CASRETEQPQHF
few	-	TRBV7-2	TRBJ1-6	TGTGCCAGCAGCTTAGGGCCCAGGGCAAATTCACCCCTCCACTTT	CASSLGPRANSPLHF
few	-	TRBV7-2	TRBJ2-3	TGTGCCAGCAGCTTAGCGGACACCGGGTCGGATACGCAGTATTTT	CASSLADTGSDTQYF
-	TRBD1	TRBV28	TRBJ1-5	TGTGCCAGCAGTTCTATGACAGGGGCGAACAATCAGCCCCAGCATTTT	CASSSMTGANNQPQHF
few	-	TRBV7-9	TRBJ1-1	TGTGCCAGCAGCCCCGAACCCTACACTGAAGCTTTCTTT	CASSPEPYTEAFF
few	-	TRBV20-1	TRBJ1-2	TGCAGTGCCAATGGACGGGGAAACTATGGCTACACCTTC	CSANGRGNYGYTF
few	-	TRBV18	TRBJ2-7	TGTGCCAGCTCACCAATAGGGACATACGAGCAGTACTTC	CASSPIGTYEQYF
-	-	TRBV6-6	TRBJ2-3	TGTGCCAGCACCCCCGGGGGGCGGGGGACCACAGATACGCAGTATTTT	CASTPGGRGTTDTQYF
many	-	TRBV4-1	TRBJ1-2	TGCGCCAGCAGCCAAGACGCCAGGGGCTATGGCTACACCTTC	CASSQDARGYGYTF
-	-	TRBV4-2	TRBJ2-7	TGTGCCCGCAGCCAAGATTCCCGGGAACTCTACGAGCAGTACTTC	CARSQDSRELYEQYF
-	TRBD2	TRBV5-8	TRBJ2-5	TGTGCCAGCAGCGGGGCGGACGGGGGGGACTATGAGCAGTACTTC	CASSGADGGDYEQYF
-	-	TRBV28	TRBJ2-7	TGTGCCAGCAGTTTTGGGTGGGGACGGGCCTACGAGCAGTACTTC	CASSFGWGRAYEQYF
few	TRBD2	TRBV7-8	TRBJ2-7	TGTGCCAGCAGCTTAGGGACTAGCGAATACGAGCAGTACTTC	CASSLGTSEYEQYF
-	TRBD1	TRBV19	TRBJ1-6	TGTGCCAGCCACCACAGGGGGGGATCACCCCTCCACTTT	CASHHRGGSPLHF
-	-	TRBV20-1	TRBJ2-3	TGCAGTGCTAGTCGGTCCGAGTCCGGGGCTAGCATAGATACGCAGTATTTT	CSASRSESGASIDTQYF
few	TRBD1	TRBV5-8	TRBJ2-7	TGTGCCAGCCTCCCGGACAGGGTAGGGGCCTACGAGCAGTACTTC	CASLPDRVGAYEQYF
-	TRBD1	TRBV19	TRBJ2-5	TGTGCCAGTAGCGTACAGGGGCGCTGGGAGACCCAGTACTTC	CASSVQGRWETQYF
-	TRBD2	TRBV27	TRBJ2-4	TGTGCCAGCAAACTAGCGGGGTGGGCCAAAAACATTCAGTACTTC	CASKLAGWAKNIQYF